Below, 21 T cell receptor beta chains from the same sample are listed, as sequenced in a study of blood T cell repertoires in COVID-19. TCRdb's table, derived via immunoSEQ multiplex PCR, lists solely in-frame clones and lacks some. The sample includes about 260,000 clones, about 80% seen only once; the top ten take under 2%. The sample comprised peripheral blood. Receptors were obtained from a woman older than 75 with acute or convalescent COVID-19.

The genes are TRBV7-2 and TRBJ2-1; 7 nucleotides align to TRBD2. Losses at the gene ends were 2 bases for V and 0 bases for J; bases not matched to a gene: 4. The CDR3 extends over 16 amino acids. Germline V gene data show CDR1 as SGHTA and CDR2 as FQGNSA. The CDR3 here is CASSLYRTSSYNEQFF. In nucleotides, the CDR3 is TGTGCCAGCAGCTTATATAGGACTAGCTCCTACAATGAGCAGTTCTTC.

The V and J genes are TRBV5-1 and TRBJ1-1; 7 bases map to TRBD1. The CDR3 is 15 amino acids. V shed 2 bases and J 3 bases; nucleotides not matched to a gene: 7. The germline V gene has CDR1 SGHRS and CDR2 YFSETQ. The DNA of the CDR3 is TGCGCCAGCAGCTTCGGAGGGGGCCCCTACACTGAAGCTTTCTTT. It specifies CASSFGGGPYTEAFF.

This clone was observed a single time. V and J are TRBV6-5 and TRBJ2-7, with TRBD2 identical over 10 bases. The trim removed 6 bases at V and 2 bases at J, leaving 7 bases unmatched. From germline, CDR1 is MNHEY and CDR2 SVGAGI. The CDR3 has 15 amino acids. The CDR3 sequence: CASRDRAGGTYEQYF. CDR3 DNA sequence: TGTGCCAGCAGAGATCGAGCGGGAGGGACCTACGAGCAGTACTTC.

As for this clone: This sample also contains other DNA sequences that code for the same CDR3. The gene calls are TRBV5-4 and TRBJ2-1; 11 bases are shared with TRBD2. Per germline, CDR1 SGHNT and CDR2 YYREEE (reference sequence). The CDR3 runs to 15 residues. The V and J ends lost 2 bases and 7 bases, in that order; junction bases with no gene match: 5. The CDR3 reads CASSLGTSGTNEQFF. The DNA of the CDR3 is TGTGCCAGCAGCTTAGGGACTAGCGGTACGAATGAGCAGTTCTTC.

Here the CDR3 DNA reads TGTGCCAGTATTCCGGGACATCGGACGAACTATGGCTACACCTTC. It encodes CASIPGHRTNYGYTF. V gene TRBV19 combines with J gene TRBJ1-2; a weak D match, TRBD1 (6 bases). The CDR3 covers 15 residues. V dropped 7 bases and J dropped 2 bases, with 17 bases sitting between them. The V gene's germline CDR1 is LNHDA and CDR2 SQIVND (reference sequence). Complete variable domain (other parts from reference TRBV19 and TRBJ1-2): DGGITQSPKYLFRKEGQNVTLSCEQNLNHDAMYWYRQDPGQGLRLIYYSQIVNDFQKGDIAEGYSVSREKKESFPLTVTSAQKNPTAFYLCASIPGHRTNYGYTFGSGTRLTVV.

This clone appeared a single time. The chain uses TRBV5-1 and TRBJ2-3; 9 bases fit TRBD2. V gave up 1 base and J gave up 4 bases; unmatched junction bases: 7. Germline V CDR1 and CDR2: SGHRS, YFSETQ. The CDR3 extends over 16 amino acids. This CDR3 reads CASSLPAGGPADTQYF. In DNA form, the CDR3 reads TGCGCCAGCAGCTTGCCGGCGGGAGGGCCGGCAGATACGCAGTATTTT.

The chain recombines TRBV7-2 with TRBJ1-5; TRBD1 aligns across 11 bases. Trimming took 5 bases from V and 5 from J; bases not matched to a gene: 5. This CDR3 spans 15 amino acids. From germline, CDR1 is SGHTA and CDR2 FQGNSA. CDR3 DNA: TGTGCCAGCAGCACCCGGACAGGGGGCGATCAGCCCCAGCATTTT. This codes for CASSTRTGGDQPQHF.

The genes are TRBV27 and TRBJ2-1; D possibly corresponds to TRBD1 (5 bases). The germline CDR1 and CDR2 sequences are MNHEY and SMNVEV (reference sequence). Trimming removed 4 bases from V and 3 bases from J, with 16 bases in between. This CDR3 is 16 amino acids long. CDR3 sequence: CASSSPARVLYNEQFF. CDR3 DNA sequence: TGTGCCAGCAGTTCCCCGGCCAGGGTACTCTACAATGAGCAGTTCTTC.

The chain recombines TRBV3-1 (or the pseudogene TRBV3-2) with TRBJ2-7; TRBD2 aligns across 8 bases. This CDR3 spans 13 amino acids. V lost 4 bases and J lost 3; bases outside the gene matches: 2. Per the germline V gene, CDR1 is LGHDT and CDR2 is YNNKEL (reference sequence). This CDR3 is CASSLAGHYEQYF. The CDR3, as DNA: TGTGCCAGCAGCCTAGCGGGGCACTACGAGCAGTACTTC.

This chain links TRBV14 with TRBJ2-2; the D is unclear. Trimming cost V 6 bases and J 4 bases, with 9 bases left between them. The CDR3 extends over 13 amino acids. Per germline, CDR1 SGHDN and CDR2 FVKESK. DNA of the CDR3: TGTGCCAGCAGGCAGGTCTCCACCGGGGAGCTGTTTTTT. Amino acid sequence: CASRQVSTGELFF.

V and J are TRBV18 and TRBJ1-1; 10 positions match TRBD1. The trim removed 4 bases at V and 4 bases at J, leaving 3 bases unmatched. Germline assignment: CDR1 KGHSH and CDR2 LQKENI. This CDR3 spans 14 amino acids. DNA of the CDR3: TGTGCCAGCTCACACGGACAGGGGGTCACTGAAGCTTTCTTT. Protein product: CASSHGQGVTEAFF.

The CDR3 bases are TGTGCCAGCCAGACTAGCGGGATAGGTTCCTACAATGAGCAGTTCTTC. This codes for CASQTSGIGSYNEQFF. The chain carries TRBV28 and TRBJ2-1; 11 bases are a match to TRBD2. CDR3 length equals 16 residues. The ends lost 8 bases at V and 1 base at J; junction bases unmatched: 7. Germline loops: CDR1 MDHEN, CDR2 SYDVKM.

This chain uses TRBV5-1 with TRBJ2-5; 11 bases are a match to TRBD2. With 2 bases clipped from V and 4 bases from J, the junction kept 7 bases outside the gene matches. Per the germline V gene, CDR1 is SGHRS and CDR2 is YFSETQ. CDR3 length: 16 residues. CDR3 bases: TGCGCCAGCAGCTTAAGACTAGCGGGGAACTCAGAGACCCAGTACTTC. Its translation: CASSLRLAGNSETQYF.

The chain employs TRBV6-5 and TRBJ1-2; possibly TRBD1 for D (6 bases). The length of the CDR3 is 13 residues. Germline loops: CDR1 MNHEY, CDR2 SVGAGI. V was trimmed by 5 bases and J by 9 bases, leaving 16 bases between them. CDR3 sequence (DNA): TGTGCCAGCAGTAAGATACAGGGAGCGAGCTACACCTTC. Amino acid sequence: CASSKIQGASYTF.

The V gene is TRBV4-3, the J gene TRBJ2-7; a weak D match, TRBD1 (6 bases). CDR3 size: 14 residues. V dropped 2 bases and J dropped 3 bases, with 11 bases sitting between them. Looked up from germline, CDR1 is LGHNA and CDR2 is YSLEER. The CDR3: CASSQQTGNYEQYF. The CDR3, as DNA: TGCGCCAGCAGCCAACAGACAGGAAACTACGAGCAGTACTTC.

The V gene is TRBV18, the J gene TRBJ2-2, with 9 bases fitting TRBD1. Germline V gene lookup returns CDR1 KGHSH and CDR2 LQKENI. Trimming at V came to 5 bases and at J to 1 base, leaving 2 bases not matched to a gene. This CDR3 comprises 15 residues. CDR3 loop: CASSRGQGNTGELFF. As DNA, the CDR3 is TGTGCCAGCTCAAGGGGACAGGGGAACACCGGGGAGCTGTTTTTT.

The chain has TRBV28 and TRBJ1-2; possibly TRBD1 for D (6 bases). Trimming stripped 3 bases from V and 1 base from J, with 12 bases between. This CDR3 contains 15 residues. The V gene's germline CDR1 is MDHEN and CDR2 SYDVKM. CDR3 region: CASSFRQVLNYGYTF. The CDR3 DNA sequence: TGTGCCAGCAGTTTCCGACAGGTGCTTAACTATGGCTACACCTTC.

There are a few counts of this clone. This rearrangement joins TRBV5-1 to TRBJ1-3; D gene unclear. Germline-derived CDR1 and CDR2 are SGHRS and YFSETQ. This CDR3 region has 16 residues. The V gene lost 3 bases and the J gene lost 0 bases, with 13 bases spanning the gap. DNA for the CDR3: TGCGCCAGCAGCTCCGGTCCCGGACTCTCTGGAAACACCATATATTTT. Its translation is CASSSGPGLSGNTIYF.

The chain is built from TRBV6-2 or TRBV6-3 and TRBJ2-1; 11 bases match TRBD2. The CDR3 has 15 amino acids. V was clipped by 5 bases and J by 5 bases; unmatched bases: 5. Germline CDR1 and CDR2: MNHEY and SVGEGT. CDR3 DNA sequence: TGTGCCAGCAGTCTAACTAGCGGGAGTAACAATGAGCAGTTCTTC. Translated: CASSLTSGSNNEQFF.

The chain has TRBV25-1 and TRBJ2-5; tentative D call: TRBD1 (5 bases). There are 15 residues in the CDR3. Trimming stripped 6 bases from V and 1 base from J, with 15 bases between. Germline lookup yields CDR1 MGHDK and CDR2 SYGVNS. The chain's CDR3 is CASSDPATVQETQYF. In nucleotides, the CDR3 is TGTGCCAGCAGCGACCCCGCGACAGTCCAAGAGACCCAGTACTTC.

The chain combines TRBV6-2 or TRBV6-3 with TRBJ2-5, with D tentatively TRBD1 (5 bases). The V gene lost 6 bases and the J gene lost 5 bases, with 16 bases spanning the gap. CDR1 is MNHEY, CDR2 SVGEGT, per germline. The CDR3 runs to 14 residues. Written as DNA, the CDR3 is TGTGCCAGCAGGCCTACTACAGGTCGTGAGACCCAGTACTTC. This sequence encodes CASRPTTGRETQYF.